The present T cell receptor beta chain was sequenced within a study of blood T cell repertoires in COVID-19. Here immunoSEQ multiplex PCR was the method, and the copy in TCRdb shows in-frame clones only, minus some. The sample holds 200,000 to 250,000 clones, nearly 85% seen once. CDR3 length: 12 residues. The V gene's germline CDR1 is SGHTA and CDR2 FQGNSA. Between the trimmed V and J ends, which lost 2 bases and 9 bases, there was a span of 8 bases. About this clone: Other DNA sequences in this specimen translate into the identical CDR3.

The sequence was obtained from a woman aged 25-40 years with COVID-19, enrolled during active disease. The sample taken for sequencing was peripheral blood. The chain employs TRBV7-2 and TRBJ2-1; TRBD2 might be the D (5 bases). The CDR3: CASSLTGIEQFF. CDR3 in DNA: TGTGCCAGCAGCTTAACGGGAATTGAGCAGTTCTTC.